This passage covers 27 T cell receptor beta chains from one sample sequenced in a study of beta chain features in type 1 diabetes. General study results and limits: Shortening of TCRB CDR3s, moderate but significant, appeared in all four CD4+ subsets of Type 1 diabetes patients.

Their specific antigens are unknown. Every isolated RNA sample was fully reverse transcribed, so sequencing captured expressed TCRB transcripts. Profiled with immunoSEQ multiplex PCR; TCRdb holds only in-frame clones, not every one. The table lists 28,000 or so clones, less than 70% of them singletons. The specimen was Tregs from blood. These receptors were obtained from a woman in her twenties or thirties with type 1 diabetes.

V usage is TRBV7-2 and J usage is TRBJ2-3; 7 nucleotides agree with TRBD2. The CDR3 is 13 residues long. Germline V gives CDR1 SGHTA, CDR2 FQGNSA. J was trimmed by 11 bases and V by 4 bases; bases with no gene match: 9. The CDR3 protein is CASSSLYSGWQYF. In DNA form, the CDR3 reads TGTGCCAGCAGCTCCCTATATAGCGGGTGGCAGTATTTT.

This chain links TRBV29-1 with TRBJ1-4; no firm D call. CDR1 and CDR2 (germline): SQVTM, ANQGSEA. V dropped 0 bases and J dropped 7 bases, with 12 bases sitting between them. The CDR3 is 14 amino acids. The CDR3 nucleotides are TGCAGCGTTGAAGATCCCCCAGGATCTGAAAAACTGTTTTTT. Amino acid sequence: CSVEDPPGSEKLFF.

The rearrangement joins TRBV6-6 to TRBJ1-4; D ambiguous. The V gene's germline CDR1 is MNHNY and CDR2 SVGAGI (reference sequence). The CDR3 has 13 residues. V dropped 10 bases and J dropped 6 bases, with 15 bases sitting between them. DNA of the CDR3: TGTGCCACCACGGGATCGGCGGATGAAAAACTGTTTTTT. Its translation: CATTGSADEKLFF.

The rearrangement links TRBV30 to TRBJ2-7, with TRBD1 matching over 10 bases. Germline V gene data show CDR1 as GTSNPN and CDR2 as SVGIG (reference sequence). Trimming cost V 4 bases and J 2 bases; bases outside gene matches: 5. The CDR3 contains 14 residues. The CDR3 is CAWKGQGSTYEQYF. CDR3 coding DNA: TGTGCCTGGAAGGGACAGGGGAGCACCTACGAGCAGTACTTC.

This chain links TRBV18 with TRBJ2-7; possible D gene TRBD1, 6 bases. The V gene's germline CDR1 is KGHSH and CDR2 LQKENI. This CDR3 has 11 amino acids. V gave up 2 bases and J gave up 7 bases, with 6 bases separating them. In nucleotides, the CDR3 is TGTGCCAGCTCACCAAGGGGGGAGCAGTACTTC. Encoded protein: CASSPRGEQYF.

The chain combines TRBV28 with TRBJ2-7, with a weak D call TRBD1 (7 bases). This CDR3 region has 15 residues. The V end was cut by 7 bases, the J end by 3 bases, with 19 bases between. The germline gives CDR1 MDHEN, CDR2 SYDVKM. DNA for the CDR3: TGTGCCAGCAAAGTTATAGGGCAGGGGGGCTACGAGCAGTACTTC. Its translation is CASKVIGQGGYEQYF. The variable domain in full, completed from reference TRBV28 and TRBJ2-7, reads DVKVTQSSRYLVKRTGEKVFLECVQDMDHENMFWYRQDPGLGLRLIYFSYDVKMKEKGDIPEGYSVSREKKERFSLILESASTNQTSMYLCASKVIGQGGYEQYFGPGTRLTVT.

The V gene is TRBV28, the J gene TRBJ1-4; TRBD1 agrees at 10 bases. CDR3 length: 15 amino acids. With 4 bases clipped from V and 5 bases from J, the junction kept 4 bases outside the gene matches. Germline V lookup: CDR1 MDHEN, CDR2 SYDVKM. As DNA, the CDR3 is TGTGCCAGCAGTTCGTTGACAGGGGGCAATGAAAAACTGTTTTTT. It encodes CASSSLTGGNEKLFF.

The V and J genes are TRBV7-9 and TRBJ2-1, with 10 bases that match TRBD2. CDR1 and CDR2 from the germline V gene are SEHNR and FQNEAQ (reference sequence). Germline trimming cut 5 bases from V and 6 bases from J; bases unmatched to any gene: 19. The CDR3 is 19 amino acids. CDR3 sequence reads: CASSPRFGLAGALANEQFF. The CDR3 DNA follows: TGTGCCAGCAGCCCCAGGTTCGGCCTAGCGGGAGCACTTGCCAATGAGCAGTTCTTC.

The chain carries TRBV30 and TRBJ2-1; 7 bases agree with TRBD2. CDR1 is GTSNPN and CDR2 is SVGIG in the germline V gene (reference sequence). This CDR3 has 12 residues. The V segment lost 0 bases and the J segment 10 bases; nucleotides outside the gene matches: 3. For the CDR3, the DNA is TGTGCCTGGAGTGTGACTAGCCGCGAGCAGTTCTTC. Translated: CAWSVTSREQFF.

In DNA, the CDR3 is TGCGCCAGCAGCTTGTTTCCAGGGCAGAACTATGGCTACACCTTC. Its translation: CASSLFPGQNYGYTF. The chain carries TRBV5-1 and TRBJ1-2, with D possibly TRBD1 on 5 matching bases. The CDR3 contains 15 residues. V lost 1 base to trimming and J lost 2 bases, with 12 bases between them. Per the germline V gene, CDR1 is SGHRS and CDR2 is YFSETQ.

The V gene is TRBV5-1, the J gene TRBJ1-4, with no clear D. Trimming removed 4 bases at V and 4 bases at J, with 11 bases between. The CDR3 is 14 residues long. Germline loops: CDR1 SGHRS, CDR2 YFSETQ. CDR3 amino acids: CASSPPGSNEKLFF. As DNA, the CDR3 is TGCGCCAGCAGCCCCCCCGGGAGTAATGAAAAACTGTTTTTT. The whole variable domain, filled in from reference TRBV5-1 and TRBJ1-4, reads KAGVTQTPRYLIKTRGQQVTLSCSPISGHRSVSWYQQTPGQGLQFLFEYFSETQRNKGNFPGRFSGRQFSNSRSEMNVSTLELGDSALYLCASSPPGSNEKLFFGSGTQLSVL.

The V call is TRBV27, the J call TRBJ2-7, with 9 bases matching TRBD1. Germline CDR1 is MNHEY and CDR2 is SMNVEV (reference sequence). The V and J ends lost 5 bases and 2 bases, in that order; junction bases with no gene match: 4. This CDR3 has 14 residues. CDR3: CASSPRTGAYEQYF. The CDR3 nucleotides read TGTGCCAGCAGTCCCCGGACAGGGGCCTACGAGCAGTACTTC.

J is TRBJ2-5 and V is TRBV27, with D perhaps TRBD2 (6 bases). In germline, CDR1 is MNHEY, CDR2 SMNVEV (reference sequence). The CDR3 runs 11 residues. Trimming cost V 6 bases and J 7 bases, with 9 bases left between them. Written as DNA, the CDR3 is TGTGCCAGCAGCCACGGGGGGACCCAGTACTTC. It yields the protein CASSHGGTQYF.

The V gene is TRBV7-9, the J gene TRBJ2-1, with D maybe TRBD2 (6 bases). The CDR3 spans 15 residues. Trimming stripped 0 bases from V and 8 bases from J, with 14 bases between. Germline CDR1 SEHNR, CDR2 FQNEAQ (reference sequence). CDR3 sequence (DNA): TGTGCCAGCAGCTTAGCCGGATTGTCGGGGGATGAGCAGTTCTTC. Its translation: CASSLAGLSGDEQFF.

The table lists this clone with a few counts. The chain links TRBV5-1 to TRBJ2-2; no definite D call. CDR3 length equals 14 residues. The germline CDR1 and CDR2 sequences are SGHRS and YFSETQ. The germline V and J ends were trimmed by 0 bases and 5 bases, with 8 bases remaining between them. CDR3 bases: TGCGCCAGCAGCTTGGGAGGTGTTACCGGGGAGCTGTTTTTT. Its protein product is CASSLGGVTGELFF.

V gene TRBV5-5 combines with J gene TRBJ2-2; TRBD1 might be the D (5 bases). The CDR3 runs 13 residues. Trimming took off 1 base at V and 6 bases at J, with 7 bases between the two ends. CDR1 SGHKS and CDR2 YYEKEE come from the germline V gene (reference sequence). For the CDR3, the DNA is TGTGCCAGCAGCTTGTGGGGCCCCGGGGAGCTGTTTTTT. Amino acid sequence: CASSLWGPGELFF.

This clone was found once. The rearrangement links TRBV29-1 to TRBJ1-5, with D hard to call. The CDR3 length is 13 residues. Trimming cost V 4 bases and J 3 bases, with 10 bases left between them. The germline V gene encodes CDR1 SQVTM and CDR2 ANQGSEA. CDR3 coding DNA: TGCAGCGTTGGAGCGGAGGACAATCAGCCCCAGCATTTT. Amino acids: CSVGAEDNQPQHF.

The chain is built from TRBV29-1 and TRBJ2-7; 7 bases fit TRBD1. The CDR3 contains 12 residues. Germline CDR1 and CDR2: SQVTM and ANQGSEA. V lost 7 bases and J lost 1; bases outside the gene matches: 4. The CDR3 bases are TGCAGCGGGACGGGACAGTCCTACGAGCAGTACTTC. As protein: CSGTGQSYEQYF.

This chain joins TRBV12-5 and TRBJ2-1, with a possible D match to TRBD2 (6 bases). CDR3 length equals 14 residues. The germline V and J ends were trimmed by 4 bases and 1 base, with 8 bases remaining between them. The germline CDR1 and CDR2 sequences are LGHNT and FRNRAP. The CDR3 is CASGSGTSYNEQFF. The CDR3 DNA is TGTGCTAGTGGTTCCGGGACTTCCTACAATGAGCAGTTCTTC.

The CDR3 DNA reads as TGCGCCAGCAGCTCCGGGACAGGGCCCCAAGAGACCCAGTACTTC. This gives the protein CASSSGTGPQETQYF. The chain has TRBV5-1 and TRBJ2-5, with 9 bases aligning to TRBD1. The V and J ends lost 3 bases and 1 base, in that order; junction bases with no gene match: 4. CDR1 SGHRS and CDR2 YFSETQ come from the germline V gene. The CDR3 totals 15 residues. Using reference TRBV5-1 and TRBJ2-5 for the parts outside the CDR3, the full variable domain is KAGVTQTPRYLIKTRGQQVTLSCSPISGHRSVSWYQQTPGQGLQFLFEYFSETQRNKGNFPGRFSGRQFSNSRSEMNVSTLELGDSALYLCASSSGTGPQETQYFGPGTRLLVL.

V usage is TRBV19 and J usage is TRBJ1-2, with no clear D. The CDR3 sequence is 12 residues long. Germline CDR1 reads LNHDA; CDR2 reads SQIVND (reference sequence). Between the trimmed V and J ends, which lost 5 bases and 4 bases, there was a span of 8 bases. The DNA for the CDR3 is TGTGCCAGTAGTTTCAGTCTCTATGGCTACACCTTC. Translation gives CASSFSLYGYTF.

There are a few counts of this clone. This rearrangement joins TRBV28 to TRBJ1-5; D is unresolved. V dropped 6 bases and J dropped 7 bases, with 19 bases sitting between them. CDR3 length: 15 amino acids. The germline CDR1 and CDR2 sequences are MDHEN and SYDVKM. CDR3 protein: CASSSTRAGNQPQHF. The CDR3 coding sequence is TGTGCCAGCAGCTCTACTAGGGCGGGGAACCAGCCCCAGCATTTT. Supplemented by reference TRBV28 and TRBJ1-5, the full variable domain reads DVKVTQSSRYLVKRTGEKVFLECVQDMDHENMFWYRQDPGLGLRLIYFSYDVKMKEKGDIPEGYSVSREKKERFSLILESASTNQTSMYLCASSSTRAGNQPQHFGDGTRLSIL.

The CDR3 sequence: CASSLRTPEGALYEQYF. CDR3 in DNA: TGTGCCAGCAGCCTCCGTACGCCCGAGGGGGCCCTCTACGAGCAGTACTTC. The chain couples TRBV11-2 to TRBJ2-7; TRBD1 agrees at 7 bases. V shed 5 bases, J shed 3 bases, and the junction held 16 bases outside the gene matches. Per the germline V gene, CDR1 is SGHAT and CDR2 is FQNNGV. The CDR3 totals 17 residues.

This chain joins TRBV30 and TRBJ1-2, with D possibly matching TRBD1 (5 bases). Trimming removed 1 base from V and 6 bases from J, with 9 bases in between. The CDR3 is 12 amino acids. The V gene's germline CDR1 is GTSNPN and CDR2 SVGIG (reference sequence). CDR3 amino acids: CAWSGGVDGYTF. CDR3 bases: TGTGCCTGGAGTGGGGGGGTAGATGGCTACACCTTC.

V gene TRBV28 combines with J gene TRBJ2-5; D is perhaps TRBD2 (6 bases). Trimming cost V 4 bases and J 1 base, with 10 bases left between them. The CDR3 runs 14 residues. Germline V gene lookup returns CDR1 MDHEN and CDR2 SYDVKM. The CDR3 DNA sequence: TGTGCCAGCAGTTCCCCACTAGCCCAAGAGACCCAGTACTTC. Its translation is CASSSPLAQETQYF.

This clone was found a few times. The CDR3, as DNA: TGTGCCATCGCTCGAGCGGGAGGGCCCGGTGATACGCAGTATTTT. The encoded protein is CAIARAGGPGDTQYF. This chain links TRBV10-3 with TRBJ2-3, with 10 bases identical to TRBD2. This CDR3 is 15 amino acids long. Germline assignment: CDR1 ENHRY and CDR2 SYGVKD. Germline trimming cut 8 bases from V and 6 bases from J; bases unmatched to any gene: 11.

The J gene is TRBJ1-4, the V gene TRBV18; TRBD1 matches 7 bases. The CDR3 runs to 15 residues. The junction had 7 bases not matched to a gene; V was cut back by 4 bases and J by 5 bases. Germline CDR1 KGHSH, CDR2 LQKENI. This CDR3 reads CASSRPGQRNEKLFF. The CDR3 bases are TGTGCCAGCTCACGACCGGGACAGAGAAATGAAAAACTGTTTTTT.